This T cell receptor (beta chain) was observed in a study of early T cells in non-severe SARS-CoV-2 infection (dated by TCRdb to the early 2020s). For the wider study: TCR sequencing used bulk RNA from unsorted whole blood, so alpha and beta chains could not be paired. Broad study findings and their caveats: VDJdb matching was skewed toward anti-spike CD8 responses and likely underestimated virus-specific expansions, missing private and CD4 specificities.

CDR1 SGHNT and CDR2 YYREEE were looked up in the germline V gene (reference sequence). Counted from cysteine to phenylalanine, this CDR3 has 15 amino acids. Of all the DNA, just the CDR3 is kept, 45 bases in frame from base 1. The trim is 0 bases for V and 6 bases for J, with a gap of 12 bases between the germline ends. Library generation was performed with 5' RACE. Sequencing took place on a NextSeq 500. In the TCR library protocol, unique molecular identifiers were attached to individual cDNA molecules to correct for PCR bias and sequencing error. TCR alpha and beta chains were both sequenced, and the abundances of alpha and beta sequences in each sample were closely correlated with each other. The authors' analysis ran thus. V gene, J gene and CDR3 annotation of TCR sequences was performed with Decombinator V4. TCRs were defined as expanded if a significant change between any two time points was detected under a Poisson model with p below 0.0001. Abundances of TCRs were expressed as counts per million after normalisation to the total number of TCRs sequenced in each sample. MAIT TCRs were defined by TRAV1-2 paired with TRAJ12, TRAJ20 or TRAJ33, and iNKT TCRs by TRAV10 paired with TRAJ18. A search of VDJdb, accessed on 1 November 2021, was run for TCRs annotated to CMV, EBV and SARS-CoV-2, with TCRs annotated for multiple antigens excluded. TCRdb redid the processing of the public reads, applying fastp at Q25 and MiXCR, and retained in-frame beta chains. Each entry is one CDR3 protein sequence, shown with its most common DNA and genes. TCRdb's processing, not the study's, gives the V and J calls here. The sample has some 96,000 distinct CDR3 sequences on record, 9.5% to 11% of them singletons. The top ten constitute around 4.6% of the sample.

This was a case-control study nested in a cohort of healthcare workers in London, UK, who had nasopharyngeal swab PCR tests and blood samples taken every week. Between 23 and 31 March 2020, the week of the UK lockdown, healthcare workers were enrolled and then followed up weekly for as long as 16 weeks. As to this clonotype: The clone's antigen remains unknown. No base quality information exists; no much larger clone differs at one position.

The receptor's source is an adult who was a healthcare worker with PCR-confirmed SARS-CoV-2 infection or an uninfected control (not recorded which). Sequences were derived from whole blood, sampled at baseline. The chain is encoded by TRBV5-4 joined to TRBJ2-2, with the D gene not clear enough to name. The DNA is TGTGCCAGCAGCTTGGAAAGGGCTAACTCCGGGGAGCTGTTTTTT. Translated, it reads CASSLERANSGELFF.